The 30 T cell receptor beta chains in this list originate from one sample, sequenced in a study of brain metastases from non-small cell lung cancer. TCRdb keeps only in-frame clones here, not all; method: immunoSEQ multiplex PCR. The sample carries roughly 1,200 clones, 85% recorded once. The sample was tissue from a brain metastasis. The receptors were gathered from a donor at least 40 years old with non-small cell lung cancer.

The chain joins TRBV5-4 to TRBJ2-5; a possible D gene is TRBD2 (6 bases). The CDR3 has 14 residues. Between the trimmed V and J ends, which lost 3 bases and 1 base, there was a span of 10 bases. In germline, CDR1 is SGHNT, CDR2 YYREEE (reference sequence). The CDR3 nucleotides read TGTGCCAGCAGCTCGCCTAGCGCCCAAGAGACCCAGTACTTC. Amino acids: CASSSPSAQETQYF. Full variable domain (outside the CDR3, taken from reference TRBV5-4 and TRBJ2-5): ETGVTQSPTHLIKTRGQQVTLRCSSQSGHNTVSWYQQALGQGPQFIFQYYREEENGRGNFPPRFSGLQFPNYSSELNVNALELDDSALYLCASSSPSAQETQYFGPGTRLLVL.

This rearrangement joins TRBV12-3 or TRBV12-4 to TRBJ2-2; D call uncertain. Trimming left V 5 bases short and J 4 bases short, with 8 bases between. This CDR3 has 13 amino acids. For the CDR3, the DNA is TGTGCCAGCAGTCACAACCCCACCGGGGAGCTGTTTTTT. This sequence encodes CASSHNPTGELFF.

The genes are TRBV5-1 and TRBJ2-5; perhaps TRBD2 as D (5 bases). The CDR3 consists of 14 residues. CDR1 is SGHRS, CDR2 YFSETQ, per germline. Trimming removed 3 bases at V and 4 bases at J, with 13 bases between. Written as DNA, the CDR3 is TGCGCCAGCAGCTCAATCGGGATTGGAGAGACCCAGTACTTC. This gives the protein CASSSIGIGETQYF.

V and J are TRBV27 and TRBJ2-5; D may be TRBD2 (5 bases). Looked up from germline, CDR1 is MNHEY and CDR2 is SMNVEV (reference sequence). The CDR3 contains 13 residues. Trimming took off 3 bases at V and 4 bases at J, with 9 bases between the two ends. CDR3 in DNA: TGTGCCAGCAGTTTTTCCCGGGGAGAGACCCAGTACTTC. Translating it yields CASSFSRGETQYF.

The rearrangement joins TRBV6-2 or TRBV6-3 to TRBJ2-3; maybe TRBD2 (5 bases). Trimming removed 3 bases from V and 4 bases from J, with 14 bases in between. Germline V gene sequence: CDR1 MNHEY, CDR2 SVGEGT. There are 15 residues in the CDR3. The CDR3 sequence: CASSYGLAPPDTQYF. Written as DNA, the CDR3 is TGTGCCAGCAGTTATGGACTCGCCCCCCCAGATACGCAGTATTTT.

This chain joins TRBV28 and TRBJ2-1; 11 bases align to TRBD2. The CDR3 length is 11 residues. Germline assignment: CDR1 MDHEN and CDR2 SYDVKM. After removal of 6 bases from V and 14 bases from J, the junction contained 3 bases not matched to a gene. The CDR3 spells CASSKLAGEFF. CDR3 DNA sequence: TGTGCCAGCAGCAAACTAGCGGGGGAGTTCTTC.

V usage is TRBV28 and J usage is TRBJ1-3; perhaps TRBD1 as D (6 bases). The CDR3 consists of 15 residues. Germline V gives CDR1 MDHEN, CDR2 SYDVKM. V was shortened by 5 bases and J by 1 base, with 12 bases between the two germline ends. For the CDR3, the DNA is TGTGCCAGCAGTCTACAAACAGGGTCTGGAAACACCATATATTTT. Protein: CASSLQTGSGNTIYF.

V usage is TRBV19 and J usage is TRBJ2-7; D gene uncertain. V was cut by 5 bases and J by 3 bases, with 8 bases left in between. The length of the CDR3 is 12 residues. The germline V gene encodes CDR1 LNHDA and CDR2 SQIVND (reference sequence). CDR3 in amino acids: CASSPKGYEQYF. DNA for the CDR3: TGTGCCAGTAGTCCTAAGGGCTACGAGCAGTACTTC.

The rearrangement links TRBV10-3 to TRBJ1-1; D possibly corresponds to TRBD1 (6 bases). CDR3 size: 13 residues. Trimming removed 4 bases at V and 6 bases at J, with 12 bases between. CDR1 and CDR2 from the germline V gene are ENHRY and SYGVKD. CDR3 region: CAISVTGSSEAFF. The CDR3 nucleotides read TGTGCCATCAGTGTTACAGGGAGCTCTGAAGCTTTCTTT.

On this clone itself: The sample holds other DNA sequences that translate to the same CDR3. The chain couples TRBV5-4 to TRBJ2-5, with a weak D call TRBD2 (5 bases). The CDR3 covers 14 residues. V shed 3 bases and J shed 5 bases, with 14 bases lying between them. Per the germline V gene, CDR1 is SGHNT and CDR2 is YYREEE (reference sequence). The CDR3 sequence: CASSSRDAVETQYF. CDR3 DNA sequence: TGTGCCAGCAGCTCGAGGGATGCGGTTGAGACCCAGTACTTC.

This clone was seen only a few times. The genes are TRBV28 and TRBJ1-3; no clear D gene. V lost 8 bases and J 0 bases, leaving 14 bases between the germline ends. Germline V CDR1 and CDR2: MDHEN, SYDVKM. The CDR3 is 15 amino acids. The CDR3 protein is CASRSGSSSGNTIYF. In nucleotides, the CDR3 is TGTGCCAGCCGCTCCGGCAGCTCCTCTGGAAACACCATATATTTT.

In the case of this clone: One end of the junction fails to match germline, which may point to a read error. The chain is built from TRBV27 and TRBJ1-4, with D unclear. Looked up from germline, CDR1 is MNHEY and CDR2 is SMNVEV (reference sequence). The CDR3 consists of 16 residues. CDR3 amino acids: CASSLSLVAVNEKLFF. The CDR3 nucleotides read TGTGCCAGCAGTCTATCCTTAGTGGCAGTTAATGAAAAACTGTTTTTT.

V gene TRBV2 combines with J gene TRBJ2-3, with D unresolved. CDR1 is SNHLY, CDR2 FYNNEI, per germline. V was pared by 1 base and J by 2 bases, with 7 bases between. This CDR3 comprises 14 residues. Written as DNA, the CDR3 is TGTGCCAGCAGTGAAGAAGTCGACACAGATACGCAGTATTTT. This sequence encodes CASSEEVDTDTQYF. Full variable domain (outside the CDR3, taken from reference TRBV2 and TRBJ2-3): EPEVTQTPSHQVTQMGQEVILRCVPISNHLYFYWYRQILGQKVEFLVSFYNNEISEKSEIFDDQFSVERPDGSNFTLKIRSTKLEDSAMYFCASSEEVDTDTQYFGPGTRLTVL.

The rearrangement joins TRBV10-3 to TRBJ2-7; 7 positions agree with TRBD2. Germline V lookup: CDR1 ENHRY, CDR2 SYGVKD. The junction had 10 bases not matched to a gene; V was cut back by 4 bases and J by 7 bases. The CDR3 has 14 residues. The CDR3 nucleotides read TGTGCCATCAGTGTCTTTGGTCTGGGGGGGGAGCAGTACTTC. Amino acids: CAISVFGLGGEQYF.

The rearrangement uses TRBV5-1 and TRBJ1-2; weak D call: TRBD1 (5 bases). The CDR3 runs to 14 residues. The germline V gene has CDR1 SGHRS and CDR2 YFSETQ. V was clipped by 2 bases and J by 9 bases, with 17 bases between them. The CDR3 sequence is CASSLQDIDGSYTF. In DNA form, the CDR3 reads TGCGCCAGCAGCTTACAGGACATAGACGGTAGCTACACCTTC.

The V and J genes are TRBV6-2 or TRBV6-3 and TRBJ2-7, with 9 bases aligning to TRBD1. The CDR3 runs 14 residues. With 6 bases clipped from V and 3 bases from J, the junction kept 6 bases outside the gene matches. The germline V gene has CDR1 MNHEY and CDR2 SVGEGT. CDR3: CASSDRQGVYEQYF. CDR3 bases: TGTGCCAGCAGCGACAGACAGGGGGTCTACGAGCAGTACTTC.

The V and J genes are TRBV7-2 and TRBJ2-3, with D possibly TRBD2 on 5 matching bases. CDR1 is SGHTA, CDR2 FQGNSA, per germline. Trimming shortened V by 0 bases and J by 5 bases, and 6 bases separated the two germline ends. The CDR3 has 13 residues. The CDR3, as DNA: TGTGCCAGCAGCTTAGCGGGGAGAGATACGCAGTATTTT. Residues: CASSLAGRDTQYF.

V is TRBV5-1 and J is TRBJ2-3; 9 bases align to TRBD2. In germline, CDR1 is SGHRS, CDR2 YFSETQ. V shed 0 bases and J 3 bases; nucleotides not matched to a gene: 8. The CDR3 runs 17 residues. The CDR3 nucleotides are TGCGCCAGCAGCTTGGTTAGCGGGAGCGCCTTTACAGATACGCAGTATTTT. This encodes CASSLVSGSAFTDTQYF.

V usage is TRBV12-3 or TRBV12-4 and J usage is TRBJ1-1; D unclear. The length of the CDR3 is 13 residues. The V end lost 6 bases, the J end lost 1 base, and 9 bases lay between the germline ends. CDR3 coding DNA: TGTGCCAGCAGGAGCCCAGGGAACACTGAAGCTTTCTTT. Encoded protein: CASRSPGNTEAFF.

V gene TRBV5-6 combines with J gene TRBJ2-6; the D is unclear. The CDR3 is 15 amino acids. Trimming pared 5 bases from V and 0 bases from J, leaving 9 bases between. Looked up from germline, CDR1 is SGHDT and CDR2 is YYEEEE. The chain's CDR3 is CASRSMGSGANVLTF. The CDR3 DNA is TGTGCCAGCAGAAGCATGGGCTCTGGGGCCAACGTCCTGACTTTC.

The V gene is TRBV6-5, the J gene TRBJ1-5, with TRBD1 matching 10 bases. The germline V gene has CDR1 MNHEY and CDR2 SVGAGI. The ends lost 5 bases at V and 7 bases at J; junction bases unmatched: 8. There are 15 residues in the CDR3. CDR3 DNA: TGTGCCAGCAGTATGACAGGGGGCGCGAGACAGCCCCAGCATTTT. Residues: CASSMTGGARQPQHF.

The chain links TRBV7-9 to TRBJ2-3, with TRBD2 identical over 8 bases. CDR3 size: 16 residues. V shed 3 bases and J 4 bases; nucleotides not matched to a gene: 9. Germline V lookup: CDR1 SEHNR, CDR2 FQNEAQ (reference sequence). This CDR3 reads CASSFPKAGASDTQYF. The CDR3 DNA follows: TGTGCCAGCAGCTTCCCCAAAGCGGGAGCGTCAGATACGCAGTATTTT.

V gene TRBV7-3 combines with J gene TRBJ1-1; no definite D call. Germline CDR1 reads SGHTA; CDR2 reads FQGTGA. The CDR3 sequence is 13 residues long. V was trimmed by 4 bases and J by 1 base, leaving 7 bases between them. CDR3 DNA sequence: TGTGCCAGCAGCTCCCAAGAGAACACTGAAGCTTTCTTT. This sequence encodes CASSSQENTEAFF.

The V gene is TRBV6-5, the J gene TRBJ2-5, with D uncertain. Germline CDR1 MNHEY, CDR2 SVGAGI. V was clipped by 6 bases and J by 7 bases, with 18 bases between them. The CDR3 extends over 14 amino acids. CDR3 nucleotide sequence: TGTGCCAGCAGCCGCGACCCCTCAAAGGGGACCCAGTACTTC. Translated, it gives CASSRDPSKGTQYF.

The chain recombines TRBV2 with TRBJ2-3, with D perhaps TRBD2 (5 bases). The germline V and J ends were trimmed by 4 bases and 6 bases, with 8 bases remaining between them. The CDR3 is 12 residues long. The germline gives CDR1 SNHLY, CDR2 FYNNEI. The CDR3, as DNA: TGTGCCAGCAGTGTGACGGGGGATACGCAGTATTTT. Amino acids: CASSVTGDTQYF.

Comments on this clone: This sample includes further DNA sequences coding for the same CDR3. The chain uses TRBV19 and TRBJ1-1; a possible D gene is TRBD1 (5 bases). The germline gives CDR1 LNHDA, CDR2 SQIVND (reference sequence). The CDR3 is 14 residues long. V was trimmed by 4 bases and J by 3 bases, leaving 12 bases between them. CDR3 in amino acids: CASSKRDRYTEAFF. The CDR3 coding sequence is TGTGCCAGTAGTAAGCGGGACCGATACACTGAAGCTTTCTTT.

This chain joins TRBV14 and TRBJ1-2, with D possibly being TRBD1 (5 bases). Per the germline V gene, CDR1 is SGHDN and CDR2 is FVKESK. This CDR3 region has 15 residues. V was clipped by 3 bases and J by 4 bases, with 15 bases between them. The CDR3 DNA follows: TGTGCCAGCAGCCACCTTGGGGCGGCCGTCTATGGCTACACCTTC. Residues: CASSHLGAAVYGYTF.

V usage is TRBV6-5 and J usage is TRBJ1-3; no reliable D call. The ends were cut back, 6 bases at V and 0 bases at J, with 9 bases in the middle. Germline V gene data show CDR1 as MNHEY and CDR2 as SVGAGI. The CDR3 spans 14 residues. CDR3: CASSSFYSGNTIYF. The CDR3 DNA is TGTGCCAGCAGCAGTTTTTACTCTGGAAACACCATATATTTT.

This clone occurred a few times. The V call is TRBV2, the J call TRBJ1-1; a possible D gene is TRBD1 (6 bases). This CDR3 contains 12 residues. The V gene's germline CDR1 is SNHLY and CDR2 FYNNEI. V lost 7 bases, J lost 3 bases, and 9 bases lay in between. CDR3 bases: TGTGCCAGCAAACAGGGAGACACTGAAGCTTTCTTT. Translating it yields CASKQGDTEAFF. Full variable domain (missing parts from reference TRBV2 and TRBJ1-1): EPEVTQTPSHQVTQMGQEVILRCVPISNHLYFYWYRQILGQKVEFLVSFYNNEISEKSEIFDDQFSVERPDGSNFTLKIRSTKLEDSAMYFCASKQGDTEAFFGQGTRLTVV.

The gene calls are TRBV6-5 and TRBJ1-1; 9 bases align to TRBD1. The ends lost 6 bases at V and 5 bases at J; junction bases unmatched: 10. The CDR3 runs to 15 residues. Germline V gives CDR1 MNHEY, CDR2 SVGAGI. The CDR3 loop is CASRDETGGKTEAFF. Written as DNA, the CDR3 is TGTGCCAGCAGGGACGAAACAGGGGGCAAAACTGAAGCTTTCTTT.